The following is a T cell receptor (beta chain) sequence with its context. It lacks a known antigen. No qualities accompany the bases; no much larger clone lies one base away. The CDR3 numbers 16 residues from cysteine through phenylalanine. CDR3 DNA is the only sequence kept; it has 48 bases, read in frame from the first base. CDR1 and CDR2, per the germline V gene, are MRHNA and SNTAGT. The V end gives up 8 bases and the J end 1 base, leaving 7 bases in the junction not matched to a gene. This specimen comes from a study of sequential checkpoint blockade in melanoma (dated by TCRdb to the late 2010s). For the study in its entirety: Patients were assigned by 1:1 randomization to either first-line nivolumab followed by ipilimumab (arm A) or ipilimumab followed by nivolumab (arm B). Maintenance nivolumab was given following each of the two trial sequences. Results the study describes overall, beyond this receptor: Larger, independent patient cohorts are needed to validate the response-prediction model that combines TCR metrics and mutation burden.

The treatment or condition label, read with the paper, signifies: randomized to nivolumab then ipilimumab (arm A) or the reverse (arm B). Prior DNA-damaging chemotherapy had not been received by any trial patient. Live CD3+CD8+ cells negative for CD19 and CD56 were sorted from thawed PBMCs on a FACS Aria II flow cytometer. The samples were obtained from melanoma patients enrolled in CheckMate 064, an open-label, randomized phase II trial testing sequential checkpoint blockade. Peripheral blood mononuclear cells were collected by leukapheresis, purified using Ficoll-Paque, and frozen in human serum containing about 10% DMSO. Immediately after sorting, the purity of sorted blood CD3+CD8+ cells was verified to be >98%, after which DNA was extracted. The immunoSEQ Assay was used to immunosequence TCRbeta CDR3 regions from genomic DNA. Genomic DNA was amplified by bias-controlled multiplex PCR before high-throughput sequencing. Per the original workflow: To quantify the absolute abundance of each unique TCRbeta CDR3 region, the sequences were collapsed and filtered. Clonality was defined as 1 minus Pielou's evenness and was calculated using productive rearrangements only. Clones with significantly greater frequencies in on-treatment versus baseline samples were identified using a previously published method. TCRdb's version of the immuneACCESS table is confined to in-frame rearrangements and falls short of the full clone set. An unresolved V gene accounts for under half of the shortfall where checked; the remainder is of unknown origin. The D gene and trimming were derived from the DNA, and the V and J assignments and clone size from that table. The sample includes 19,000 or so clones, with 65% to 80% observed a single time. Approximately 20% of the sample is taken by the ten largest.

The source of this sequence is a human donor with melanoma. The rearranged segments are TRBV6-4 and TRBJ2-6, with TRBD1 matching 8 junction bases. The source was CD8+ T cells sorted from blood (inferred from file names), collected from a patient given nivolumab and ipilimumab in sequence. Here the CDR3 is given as CASGGTGGSGANVLTF. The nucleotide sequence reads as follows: TGTGCCAGCGGGGGCACAGGGGGATCTGGGGCCAACGTCCTGACTTTC.